These T cell receptor beta chains were read from a single sample in a study of CD8 T cells in ankylosing spondylitis. Via MiXCR, TCRdb re-called the 5' RACE reads, giving one row per CDR3 protein. This table has around 320,000 distinct CDR3 sequences, roughly 20% appearing once. The sequencing input was blood, either unsorted or a sorted T cell fraction (not recorded which). These receptors were taken from a female donor with ankylosing spondylitis or in good health (not recorded which). CDR3s include the opening cysteine and the closing phenylalanine or tryptophan. The D gene is left open where the match is weak. A clone size is listed for some rows: how often the clone was seen (once, few, many), or a class if it is expanded.

TRBJ2-6	.	TRBV12-3/TRBV12-4	few	CASSLGAGANVLTF	TGTGCCAGCAGTTTGGGGGCTGGGGCCAACGTCCTGACTTTC
TRBJ2-1	TRBD2	TRBV14	.	CASSRRGGRGGNEQFF	TGTGCCAGCAGCCGGAGAGGCGGGAGGGGAGGAAATGAGCAGTTCTTC
TRBJ2-1	.	TRBV20-1	.	CSAGGANEQFF	TGCAGTGCCGGCGGGGCCAATGAGCAGTTCTTC
TRBJ2-7	TRBD2	TRBV20-1	many	CSATGRVAGTYEQYF	TGCAGTGCTACGGGACGGGTAGCGGGTACCTACGAGCAGTACTTC
TRBJ2-2	.	TRBV20-1	.	CSAPLPVTGELFF	TGCAGTGCTCCCCTCCCGGTCACCGGGGAGCTGTTTTTT
TRBJ1-1	.	TRBV7-2	few	CASVWGRLNTEAFF	TGTGCCAGCGTCTGGGGGCGGTTGAACACTGAAGCTTTCTTT
TRBJ2-2	.	TRBV19	.	CASNKEYTGELFF	TGTGCCAGTAATAAGGAGTACACCGGGGAGCTGTTTTTT
TRBJ1-1	.	TRBV6-6	.	CASNYPNTEAFF	TGTGCCAGCAATTACCCGAACACTGAAGCTTTCTTT
TRBJ1-2	.	TRBV29-1	.	CSVLDVNYGYTF	TGCAGCGTTCTGGACGTAAACTATGGCTACACCTTC
TRBJ1-5	.	TRBV12-3/TRBV12-4	few	CASSLGQGKNQPQHF	TGTGCCAGCAGTTTAGGGCAGGGGAAGAATCAGCCCCAGCATTTT
TRBJ2-7	TRBD1	TRBV20-1	.	CSAPGQGFGEQYF	TGCAGTGCCCCCGGACAGGGATTTGGCGAGCAGTACTTC
TRBJ2-3	TRBD1	TRBV20-1	few	CSATPGGSDTQYF	TGCAGTGCCACACCAGGGGGCTCAGATACGCAGTATTTT
TRBJ2-3	.	TRBV20-1	many	CSARDPGVVDTQYF	TGCAGTGCTAGGGACCCGGGGGTGGTAGATACGCAGTATTTT
TRBJ2-3	.	TRBV29-1	many	CSVQTSADTQYF	TGCAGCGTTCAAACTTCCGCAGATACGCAGTATTTT
TRBJ1-2	.	TRBV20-1	.	CSATGAGVGYGYTF	TGCAGTGCCACAGGCGCCGGGGTAGGGTATGGCTACACCTTC
TRBJ1-2	.	TRBV6-2/TRBV6-3	many	CASSLLGEYGYTF	TGTGCCAGCAGCCTCCTAGGGGAATATGGCTACACCTTC
TRBJ2-1	.	TRBV4-1	.	CASSQDGLVFPYNEQFF	TGCGCCAGCAGCCAAGATGGGCTAGTCTTCCCCTACAATGAGCAGTTCTTC
TRBJ2-1	.	TRBV6-5	few	CASRRGNEQFF	TGTGCCAGCAGGAGGGGAAATGAGCAGTTCTTC
TRBJ2-1	.	TRBV7-2	many	CASSLAVGQQQFF	TGTGCCAGCAGCTTAGCTGTCGGTCAGCAGCAGTTCTTC
TRBJ2-7	.	TRBV27	many	CASTREYGPYEQYF	TGTGCCAGCACCAGGGAATACGGCCCCTACGAGCAGTACTTC
TRBJ2-1	TRBD1	TRBV10-2	few	CASTTGVAYNEQFF	TGCGCCAGCACAACAGGGGTGGCTTACAATGAGCAGTTCTTC
TRBJ2-3	.	TRBV6-2/TRBV6-3	.	CASSLGRTTDTQYF	TGTGCCAGCAGTCTCGGGAGAACCACAGATACGCAGTATTTT
TRBJ1-5	.	TRBV7-9	.	CASSPVDSNQPQHF	TGTGCCAGCAGCCCAGTGGATAGCAATCAGCCCCAGCATTTT
TRBJ2-2	TRBD2	TRBV7-2	few	CASSFTGTKAGELFF	TGTGCCAGCAGTTTCACCGGGACTAAGGCCGGGGAGCTGTTTTTT
TRBJ2-2	TRBD1	TRBV25-1	.	CASTGRGTGELFF	TGTGCCAGCACGGGCAGGGGGACCGGGGAGCTGTTTTTT
TRBJ1-1	TRBD1	TRBV28	.	CASSLRGAMNTEAFF	TGTGCCAGCAGTCTCAGGGGGGCCATGAACACTGAAGCTTTCTTT
TRBJ2-1	TRBD2	TRBV5-4	few	CASSLGLAQLWGNEQFF	TGTGCCAGCAGCTTGGGACTAGCGCAACTTTGGGGCAATGAGCAGTTCTTC
TRBJ1-2	TRBD1	TRBV6-5	.	CAAWTGNYGYTF	TGTGCCGCCTGGACAGGGAACTATGGCTACACCTTC
TRBJ2-2	TRBD2	TRBV20-1	few	CSARDRGRGTGELFF	TGCAGTGCTAGAGATCGCGGGAGAGGGACCGGGGAGCTGTTTTTT
TRBJ2-3	TRBD2	TRBV7-3	.	CASSPGGRELDTQYF	TGTGCCAGCAGCCCCGGTGGGCGGGAGTTAGATACGCAGTATTTT
TRBJ1-5	.	TRBV30	.	CAWGGGQEQPQHF	TGTGCCTGGGGAGGAGGTCAGGAGCAGCCCCAGCATTTT
TRBJ2-1	TRBD2	TRBV9	many	CASSVSGTYNEQFF	TGTGCCAGCAGCGTTAGCGGGACCTACAATGAGCAGTTCTTC
TRBJ2-1	TRBD2	TRBV20-1	.	CSARAFGTSGVSYNEQFF	TGCAGTGCTAGAGCCTTCGGGACTAGCGGGGTTTCCTACAATGAGCAGTTCTTC
TRBJ2-1	.	TRBV12-5	.	CASGSLGLYYNEQFF	TGTGCTAGTGGTTCCCTGGGACTCTACTACAATGAGCAGTTCTTC
TRBJ2-7	TRBD2	TRBV12-3/TRBV12-4	.	CASRDDSGSDEQYF	TGTGCCAGCAGGGATGATAGCGGGAGCGACGAGCAGTACTTC
TRBJ2-4	.	TRBV7-2	many	CASSLGQTTMVYF	TGTGCCAGCAGCTTAGGGCAGACGACTATGGTATACTTC
TRBJ2-5	.	TRBV10-1	many	CASSESVGRGQETQYF	TGCGCCAGCAGTGAGTCCGTAGGCCGTGGCCAAGAGACCCAGTACTTC
TRBJ1-5	.	TRBV6-1	.	CASIREGHGNQPQHF	TGTGCCAGCATACGAGAGGGACATGGGAATCAGCCCCAGCATTTT
TRBJ2-3	TRBD2	TRBV20-1	.	CSARASGRRRAQYF	TGCAGTGCTAGAGCTAGCGGGAGAAGGAGAGCGCAGTATTTT
TRBJ2-1	TRBD1	TRBV10-3	.	CATTPNDRGAYNEQFF	TGTGCCACGACACCGAACGACAGGGGCGCTTACAATGAGCAGTTCTTC
TRBJ2-1	TRBD2	TRBV12-3/TRBV12-4	many	CASSLTSGSGRWGEQFF	TGTGCCAGCAGTTTAACTAGCGGGAGCGGACGGTGGGGTGAGCAGTTCTTC
TRBJ2-5	.	TRBV25-1	many	CASSDSLYHRTQYF	TGTGCCAGCAGTGATTCCCTCTACCATAGGACCCAGTACTTC
TRBJ2-3	.	TRBV7-3	.	CASSPGVTDTQYF	TGTGCCAGCAGCCCGGGAGTCACAGATACGCAGTATTTT
TRBJ2-1	.	TRBV19	.	CASRPTSSNEQFF	TGTGCCAGTAGGCCAACTAGTAGCAATGAGCAGTTCTTC
TRBJ1-4	.	TRBV5-5	.	CASSSALLGGNEKLFF	TGTGCCAGCAGCAGCGCCCTTTTGGGGGGTAATGAAAAACTGTTTTTT
TRBJ2-1	TRBD2	TRBV20-1	.	CSARAGGSYVEQFF	TGCAGTGCTAGGGCGGGAGGCTCATATGTTGAGCAGTTCTTC
TRBJ2-1	TRBD2	TRBV10-1	few	CASSGLADYNEQFF	TGCGCCAGCAGTGGGCTAGCGGATTACAATGAGCAGTTCTTC
TRBJ2-7	.	TRBV6-5	few	CASSTEDEQYF	TGTGCCAGCAGTACCGAGGACGAGCAGTACTTC
TRBJ2-7	.	TRBV6-5	few	CASSYQPALPYEQYF	TGTGCCAGCAGTTACCAGCCGGCCCTTCCCTACGAGCAGTACTTC
TRBJ2-5	TRBD1	TRBV10-3	few	CAIRQGAGETQYF	TGTGCCATCAGACAGGGGGCGGGAGAGACCCAGTACTTC
TRBJ1-2	.	TRBV6-2/TRBV6-3	few	CASSYPARRRDDYGYTF	TGTGCCAGCAGTTACCCGGCCAGACGACGGGACGACTATGGCTACACCTTC
TRBJ2-7	.	TRBV18	.	CASSPGVAYEQYF	TGTGCCAGCTCACCAGGTGTTGCCTACGAGCAGTACTTC
TRBJ2-6	TRBD1	TRBV10-3	.	CAISEGGQGKLSGANVLTF	TGTGCCATCAGTGAGGGGGGACAGGGTAAGCTCTCTGGGGCCAACGTCCTGACTTTC